The T cell receptor beta chain under discussion was sequenced for a study of cytomegalovirus exposure and HLA in healthy donors. Study-level information: A prior study identified some 100 million unique TCR beta sequences from some 180 million T cells.

The ends were cut back, 0 bases at V and 7 bases at J, with 14 bases in the middle. The germline CDR1 and CDR2 sequences are SGHKS and YYEKEE (reference sequence). The CDR3 length is 14 residues. Study-level results: The study labeled roughly 160 TCR beta chains cytomegalovirus-associated. V segments that were indistinguishable, TRBV6-2 and TRBV6-3 among them, were omitted from analysis.

There were likely unrecorded immune exposures, though donors were nominally healthy when sampled. 60 Vbeta and 13 Jbeta primers were used in PCR. The data were produced by immunoSEQ multiplex PCR, yet TCRdb's version contains in-frame clones alone and is incomplete. The data contain around 250,000 clones, about 90% of them singletons. A word on this clone: Antigen: not known.

This sequence originates from a girl aged 2-9 years in good health and CMV-seronegative. The chain carries TRBV5-5 and TRBJ2-7; TRBD2 might be the D (7 bases). Sequenced material: PBMCs. CDR3 coding DNA: TGTGCCAGCAGCTTGGGAGGGGGGGCCGAAGAGCAGTACTTC. The encoded protein is CASSLGGGAEEQYF.